This is a list of T cell receptor beta chains from one sample in a study of technical replicates of blood from a handful of donors. Clones were read by immunoSEQ multiplex PCR, and TCRdb kept only the in-frame ones, dropping some. The sample holds 55,000 to 75,000 clones, about 86% seen once. The sequenced material came from PBMCs. The receptors shown here come from a human donor in good health. Some clones in this sample may be carry-over from other donors' samples. CDR3s include the opening cysteine and the closing phenylalanine or tryptophan. A D gene is named only where the DNA matches it firmly. Clone size is shown for a subset of rows, as once, few, many or a class of expanded clone.

clone_size j_call d_call v_call cdr3_aa cdr3_nt
once TRBJ1-2 . TRBV27 CASSGGANRVNYGYTF TGTGCCAGCAGTGGGGGGGCAAACAGGGTTAACTATGGCTACACCTTC
. TRBJ1-1 TRBD1 TRBV10-3 CAIRPDRERAEAFF TGTGCCATCAGGCCGGACAGGGAAAGGGCTGAAGCTTTCTTT
. TRBJ1-2 . TRBV19 CASSIVVAGPGYTF TGTGCCAGTAGTATTGTGGTCGCTGGGCCTGGCTACACCTTC
. TRBJ2-3 TRBD2 TRBV9 CASSVRGGLTDTQYF TGTGCCAGCAGCGTCCGGGGGGGACTCACAGATACGCAGTATTTT
. TRBJ1-2 TRBD1 TRBV18 CASSPTAVDRAYGYTF TGTGCCAGCTCACCCACCGCCGTCGACAGGGCCTATGGCTACACCTTC
. TRBJ2-4 . TRBV19 CASSSGSEFGIQYF TGTGCCAGTAGTTCGGGATCCGAGTTCGGCATTCAGTACTTC
. TRBJ2-3 TRBD2 TRBV5-1 CASSPGGGSTDTQYF TGCGCCAGCAGCCCCGGGGGAGGGAGCACAGATACGCAGTATTTT
. TRBJ2-7 . TRBV16 CASSRQRYEQYF TGTGCCAGCAGCCGACAGCGCTACGAGCAGTACTTC
. TRBJ2-1 . TRBV2 CASSKNTPLGYNEQFF TGTGCCAGCAGTAAGAATACGCCCCTCGGGTACAATGAGCAGTTCTTC
. TRBJ2-5 . TRBV18 CASSPVLATETQYF TGTGCCAGCTCACCGGTGCTAGCGACAGAGACCCAGTACTTC
. TRBJ2-3 TRBD2 TRBV5-6 CASSLAGRITDTQYF TGTGCCAGCAGCTTAGCGGGGCGGATCACAGATACGCAGTATTTT
. TRBJ2-7 . TRBV21-1 CASSRGLAGVNEQYF TGTGCCAGCAGCAGGGGACTAGCGGGAGTAAACGAGCAGTACTTC
. TRBJ2-6 . TRBV2 CASRGGGAEVSGANVLTF TGTGCCAGCAGGGGAGGGGGGGCCGAAGTATCTGGGGCCAACGTCCTGACTTTC
. TRBJ2-3 . TRBV7-3 CASSALGRRTSTDTQYF TGTGCCAGCAGCGCTCTCGGGCGGAGGACTAGCACAGATACGCAGTATTTT
once TRBJ1-5 TRBD1 TRBV7-6 CASSPTQGVSNQPQHF TGTGCCAGCAGCCCGACCCAGGGGGTAAGCAATCAGCCCCAGCATTTT
. TRBJ2-3 . TRBV5-1 CASSLAATTSTDTQYF TGCGCCAGCAGCTTGGCCGCAACCACTAGCACAGATACGCAGTATTTT
. TRBJ1-2 . TRBV18 CASSPQGGDYGYTF TGTGCCAGCTCACCACAAGGGGGGGACTATGGCTACACCTTC
. TRBJ2-5 . TRBV10-3 CAISAGETQYF TGTGCCATCAGTGCCGGGGAGACCCAGTACTTC
. TRBJ1-2 TRBD1 TRBV18 CASSPDREKGYTF TGTGCCAGCTCACCCGACAGGGAAAAAGGCTACACCTTC
. TRBJ2-2 . TRBV5-6 CASSFGGGTYTGELFF TGTGCCAGCAGCTTTGGTGGCGGGACTTACACCGGGGAGCTGTTTTTT